This TCR beta chain was profiled in a study of blood T cell repertoires in COVID-19. On the study more broadly: Sites in the United States, Italy and Spain provided acute and convalescent COVID-19 samples. Sources were T cells, B-cell-depleted T cells, or PBMCs; the material itself was cDNA or gDNA.

The J segment lost 0 bases and the V segment lost 3 bases, leaving 0 bases of the junction unmatched. The CDR3 is made up of 14 amino acids. Germline V gene data show CDR1 as SGHKS and CDR2 as YYEKEE (reference sequence). In the original analysis: From reference gene primer amplification, estimates of nucleated cell counts were derived. Using immunoSEQ multiplex PCR, the repertoire was profiled, and TCRdb retains in-frame clones only, with some absent. The DNA was the basis for D and trimming; V, J and clone size are from that table. The table has 230,000 or so clones, around 84% seen once. This chain links TRBV5-5 with TRBJ2-1, with TRBD2 matching 7 bases. Sample: peripheral blood. This receptor was obtained from a middle-aged man who had recovered from COVID-19. The chain's CDR3 is CASSWTSSYNEQFF. The DNA of the CDR3 is TGTGCCAGCAGCTGGACTAGCTCCTACAATGAGCAGTTCTTC.